The clone carrying this TCR beta chain was found many times. The target antigen is unknown. This sample was taken from a study of early T cells in non-severe SARS-CoV-2 infection. Study-level information: Unsorted whole-blood RNA was sequenced in bulk, leaving chains unpaired. Study outcomes and limitations: Anti-spike CD8 responses were favored by VDJdb matching, which missed private and CD4 specificities.

The germline gives CDR1 ENHRY, CDR2 SYGVKD. The CDR3 covers 12 residues. Deletions cut 3 bases from V and 3 bases from J, with 6 bases between. The TCR library protocol attached unique molecular identifiers to the individual cDNA molecules. TCRdb itself ran the 5' RACE reads through MiXCR, one entry per CDR3 protein. This sample has roughly 70,000 distinct CDR3 sequences, with about 13% found just once. The chain employs TRBV10-3 and TRBJ2-7, with D hard to call. The TCR was taken from an adult who was a healthcare worker with PCR-confirmed SARS-CoV-2 infection or an uninfected control (not recorded which). The material sequenced was whole blood. CDR3 sequence (DNA): TGTGCCATCAGTGACAGAGACTACGAGCAGTACTTC. Encoded protein: CAISDRDYEQYF.